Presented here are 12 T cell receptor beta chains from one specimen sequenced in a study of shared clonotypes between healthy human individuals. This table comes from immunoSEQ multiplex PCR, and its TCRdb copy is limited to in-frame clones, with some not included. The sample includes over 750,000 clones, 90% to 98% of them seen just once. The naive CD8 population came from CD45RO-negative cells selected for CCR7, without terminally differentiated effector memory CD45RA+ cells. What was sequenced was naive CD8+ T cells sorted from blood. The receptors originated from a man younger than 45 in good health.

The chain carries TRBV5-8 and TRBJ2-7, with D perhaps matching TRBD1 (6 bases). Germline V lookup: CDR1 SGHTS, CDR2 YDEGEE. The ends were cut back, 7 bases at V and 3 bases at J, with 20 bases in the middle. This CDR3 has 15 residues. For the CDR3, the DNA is TGTGCCAGCTACAGGGTTGGGACAAATCGCTACGAGCAGTACTTC. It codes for CASYRVGTNRYEQYF.

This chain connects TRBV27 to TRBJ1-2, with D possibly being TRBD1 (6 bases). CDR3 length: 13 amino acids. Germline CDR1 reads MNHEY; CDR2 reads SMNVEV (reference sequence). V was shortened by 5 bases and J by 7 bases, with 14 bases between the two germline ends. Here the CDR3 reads CASSPGGRSGYTF. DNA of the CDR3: TGTGCCAGCAGTCCGGGGGGGCGAAGTGGCTACACCTTC.

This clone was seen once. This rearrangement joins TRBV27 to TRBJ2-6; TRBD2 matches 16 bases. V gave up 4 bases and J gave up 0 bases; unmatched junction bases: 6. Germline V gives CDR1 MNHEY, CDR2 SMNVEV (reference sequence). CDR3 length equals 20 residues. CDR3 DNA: TGTGCCAGCAGTTCGGGGACTAGCGGGAGGGCCCTCTCTGGGGCCAACGTCCTGACTTTC. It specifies CASSSGTSGRALSGANVLTF.

Here the CDR3 DNA reads TGCGCCAGCAGCCAAATCCAAGGAATATCCTACAATGAGCAGTTCTTC. Amino acids: CASSQIQGISYNEQFF. The chain joins TRBV4-1 to TRBJ2-1; unclear D gene. With 2 bases removed from V and 1 base from J, the gap between germline ends came to 12 bases. Germline V gene data show CDR1 as MGHRA and CDR2 as YSYEKL. There are 16 residues in the CDR3.

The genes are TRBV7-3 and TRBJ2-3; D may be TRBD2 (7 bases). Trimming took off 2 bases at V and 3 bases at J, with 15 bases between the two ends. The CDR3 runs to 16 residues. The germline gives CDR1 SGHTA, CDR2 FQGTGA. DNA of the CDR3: TGTGCCAGCAGCTTAGGTACAGGGAGGGTAACAGATACGCAGTATTTT. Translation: CASSLGTGRVTDTQYF.

The CDR3 nucleotides read TGTGCCAGCAGCTACGACACAGGGGTGATCTATGGCTACACCTTC. It is translated as CASSYDTGVIYGYTF. This sequence joins TRBV5-4 and TRBJ1-2; 7 bases fit TRBD1. Trimming at V came to 3 bases and at J to 4 bases, leaving 9 bases not matched to a gene. The CDR3 length is 15 residues. Germline CDR1 SGHNT, CDR2 YYREEE (reference sequence).

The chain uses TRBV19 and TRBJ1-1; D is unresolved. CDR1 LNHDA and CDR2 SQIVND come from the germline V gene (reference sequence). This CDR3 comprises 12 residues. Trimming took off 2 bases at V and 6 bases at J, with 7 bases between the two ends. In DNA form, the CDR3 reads TGTGCCAGTAGTATATTCGGAGCTGAAGCTTTCTTT. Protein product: CASSIFGAEAFF.

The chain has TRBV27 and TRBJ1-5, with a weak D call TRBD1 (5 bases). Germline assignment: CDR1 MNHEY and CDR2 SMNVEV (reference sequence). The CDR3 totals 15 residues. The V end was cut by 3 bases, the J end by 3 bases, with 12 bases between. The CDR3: CASSLRGALNQPQHF. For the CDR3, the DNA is TGTGCCAGCAGTTTGAGAGGGGCTCTCAATCAGCCCCAGCATTTT.

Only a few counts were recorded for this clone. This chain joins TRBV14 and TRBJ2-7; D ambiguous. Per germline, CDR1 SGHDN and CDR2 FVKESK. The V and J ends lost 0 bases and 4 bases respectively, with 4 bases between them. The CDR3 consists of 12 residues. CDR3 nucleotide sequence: TGTGCCAGCAGCCAAGATTGGTACGAGCAGTACTTC. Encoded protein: CASSQDWYEQYF.

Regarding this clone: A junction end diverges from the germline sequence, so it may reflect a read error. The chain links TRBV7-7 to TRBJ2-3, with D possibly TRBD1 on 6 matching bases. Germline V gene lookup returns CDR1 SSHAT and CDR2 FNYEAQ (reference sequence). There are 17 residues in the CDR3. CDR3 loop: CASSQTPPGENTDTQYF. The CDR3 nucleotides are TGTGCTAGCAGCCAAACCCCCCCAGGGGAGAATACAGATACGCAGTATTTT.

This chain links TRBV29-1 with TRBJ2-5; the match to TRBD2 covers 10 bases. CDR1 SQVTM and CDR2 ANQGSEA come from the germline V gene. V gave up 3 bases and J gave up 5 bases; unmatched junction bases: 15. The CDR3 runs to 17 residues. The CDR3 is CSVDTYSQREGLETQYF. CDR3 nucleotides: TGCAGCGTTGACACCTATTCACAGCGGGAGGGCCTCGAGACCCAGTACTTC.

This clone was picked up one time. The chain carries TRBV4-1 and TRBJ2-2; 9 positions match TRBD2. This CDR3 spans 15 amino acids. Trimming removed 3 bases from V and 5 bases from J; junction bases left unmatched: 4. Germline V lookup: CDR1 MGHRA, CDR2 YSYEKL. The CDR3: CASSHLAGSTGELFF. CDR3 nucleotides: TGCGCCAGCAGCCATCTAGCGGGGAGTACCGGGGAGCTGTTTTTT.